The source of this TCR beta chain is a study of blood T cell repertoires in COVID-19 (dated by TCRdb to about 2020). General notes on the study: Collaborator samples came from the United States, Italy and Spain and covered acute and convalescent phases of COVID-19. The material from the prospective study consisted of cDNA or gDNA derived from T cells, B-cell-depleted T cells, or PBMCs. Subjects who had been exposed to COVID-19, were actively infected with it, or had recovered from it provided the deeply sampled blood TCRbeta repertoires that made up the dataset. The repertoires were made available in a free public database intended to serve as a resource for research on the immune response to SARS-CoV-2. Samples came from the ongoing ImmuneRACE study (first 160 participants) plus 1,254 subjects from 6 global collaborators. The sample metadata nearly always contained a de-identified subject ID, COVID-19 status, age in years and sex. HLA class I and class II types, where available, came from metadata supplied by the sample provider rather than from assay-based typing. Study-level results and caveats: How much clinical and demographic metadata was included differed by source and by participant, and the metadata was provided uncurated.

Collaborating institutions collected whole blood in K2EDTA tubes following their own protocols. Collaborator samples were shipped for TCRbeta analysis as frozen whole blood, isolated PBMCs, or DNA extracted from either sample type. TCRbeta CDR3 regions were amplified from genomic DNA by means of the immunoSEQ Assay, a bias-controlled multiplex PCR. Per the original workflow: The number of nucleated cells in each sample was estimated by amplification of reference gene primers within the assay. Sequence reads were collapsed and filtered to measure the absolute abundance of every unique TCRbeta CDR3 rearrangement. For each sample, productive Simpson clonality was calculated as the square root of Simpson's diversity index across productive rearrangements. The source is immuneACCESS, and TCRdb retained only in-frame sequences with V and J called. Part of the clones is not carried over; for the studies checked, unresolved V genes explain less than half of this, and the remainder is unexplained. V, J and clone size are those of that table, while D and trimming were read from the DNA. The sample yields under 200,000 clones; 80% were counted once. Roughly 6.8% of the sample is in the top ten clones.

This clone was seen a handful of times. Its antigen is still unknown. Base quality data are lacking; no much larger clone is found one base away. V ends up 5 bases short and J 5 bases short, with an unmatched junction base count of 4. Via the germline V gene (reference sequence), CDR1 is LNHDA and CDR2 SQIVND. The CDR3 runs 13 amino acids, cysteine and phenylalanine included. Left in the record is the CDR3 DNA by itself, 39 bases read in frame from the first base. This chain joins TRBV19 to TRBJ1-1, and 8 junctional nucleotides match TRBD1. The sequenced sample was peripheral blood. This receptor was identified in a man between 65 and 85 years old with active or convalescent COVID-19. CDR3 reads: CASSRTGTTEAFF. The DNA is TGTGCCAGTAGTCGGACAGGGACAACTGAAGCTTTCTTT.